The rows below give T cell receptor beta chains drawn from one sample of a study of T cell clones after liver transplantation. Using immunoSEQ multiplex PCR, the repertoire was profiled, and TCRdb retains in-frame clones only, with some absent. This table holds about 80,000 clones, roughly 85% found once. The source material was CD4+ T cells from blood, sampled almost 47 months after liver transplant. The receptor source for this set is a human patient who received a liver transplant. Some T cells may be the graft donor's. CDR3s include the opening cysteine and the closing phenylalanine or tryptophan. The D gene is left open where the match is weak. The listing skips clone size in some rows; elsewhere it reads once, few, many or a size class.

cdr3_nt	cdr3_aa	v_call	d_call	clone_size	j_call
TGTGCCAGTAAAGACAGGGCCACTGAAGCTTTCTTT	CASKDRATEAFF	TRBV19	TRBD1	-	TRBJ1-1
TGTGCCAGCAGTTACTCGAACGGGGGCGAGCAGTACTTC	CASSYSNGGEQYF	TRBV6-6	-	-	TRBJ2-7
TGTGCCAGCAGCTCCCGGGACCTCTCCTACGAGCAGTACTTC	CASSSRDLSYEQYF	TRBV7-2	-	-	TRBJ2-7
TGTGCCAGCAGCTCCTGGCCCCAAACCTATGGCTACACCTTC	CASSSWPQTYGYTF	TRBV11-2	-	-	TRBJ1-2
TGTGCCAGCAGCTTAGTAACCGGGGGTAGAAACACCATATATTTT	CASSLVTGGRNTIYF	TRBV11-2	-	once	TRBJ1-3
TGTGCCAGTAGTATAGGAGGGGGCTGGGTCACTGAAGCTTTCTTT	CASSIGGGWVTEAFF	TRBV19	TRBD1	-	TRBJ1-1
TGTGCCAGCAGCTTAGGTCCCGGGACTAGGGTCTACGAGCAGTACTTC	CASSLGPGTRVYEQYF	TRBV7-2	TRBD2	-	TRBJ2-7
TGTGCCAGCAGTGAAAAATGGGCAGGGATGGCCTACGAGCAGTACTTC	CASSEKWAGMAYEQYF	TRBV6-1	-	-	TRBJ2-7
TGTGCCAGCAGTTACAGGTACGAGCAGTACTTC	CASSYRYEQYF	TRBV6-5	-	-	TRBJ2-7
TGCGCCAGCAGCTTAGGGGGGATCACTGGCTACACCTTC	CASSLGGITGYTF	TRBV5-1	-	-	TRBJ1-2
TGCAGCGTTATGACATCTAGCGGGGCCCTAGCCAAAAACATTCAGTACTTC	CSVMTSSGALAKNIQYF	TRBV29-1	TRBD2	-	TRBJ2-4
TGTGCCAGCAGCGTAGTAGGGGGGAGAGAGACCCAGTACTTC	CASSVVGGRETQYF	TRBV9	-	-	TRBJ2-5
TGTGCCAGCAGCTTCGGTATCCGCGGGAGGGCCTATGGGCAGTTCTTC	CASSFGIRGRAYGQFF	TRBV5-4	TRBD2	-	TRBJ2-1
TGTGCCAGCAGCCCAGAGGGAGCGGGAGGGGATGAGCAGTTCTTC	CASSPEGAGGDEQFF	TRBV9	TRBD2	-	TRBJ2-1
TGTGCCTGGAGTGAGGGGGGCATTAATCAGCCCCAGCATTTT	CAWSEGGINQPQHF	TRBV30	-	-	TRBJ1-5
TGCAGCGTTGGTGGAGGCGGGAACGTCTACAATGAGCAGTTCTTC	CSVGGGGNVYNEQFF	TRBV29-1	-	once	TRBJ2-1
TGTGCCAGCAGATACGGGACAGGGGGACGAGACACTGAAGCTTTCTTT	CASRYGTGGRDTEAFF	TRBV28	TRBD1	-	TRBJ1-1
TGTGCCAGCAGCTTTTTTGACTCTGGAAACACCATATATTTT	CASSFFDSGNTIYF	TRBV7-2	-	-	TRBJ1-3
TGTGCCAGTAGCCGCCTTGTCGGGAGCAATCAGCCCCAGCATTTT	CASSRLVGSNQPQHF	TRBV19	-	once	TRBJ1-5
TGTGCCAGCAGCGCCGGGACTAGCGGGAGGGAGCAGTACTTC	CASSAGTSGREQYF	TRBV11-2	TRBD2	-	TRBJ2-7
TGCAGCGTCGTGGGACAGGGATGGGAGCAGTACTTC	CSVVGQGWEQYF	TRBV29-1	TRBD1	-	TRBJ2-7
TGTGCCAGCAGTTGGACTAGCGGGGGAAGGGGGACCCAGTACTTC	CASSWTSGGRGTQYF	TRBV28	TRBD2	-	TRBJ2-5
TGTGCCAGCAGCCTTGGGGGCGGGAGACACCAAGAGACCCAGTACTTC	CASSLGGGRHQETQYF	TRBV7-9	-	-	TRBJ2-5
TGTGCCAGCAGTCCTATTCGTGGACGCAGCTCTGGAAACACCATATATTTT	CASSPIRGRSSGNTIYF	TRBV2	-	-	TRBJ1-3
TGTGCCAGCAGCTACCATTGGTTGGGGGCCCAATCGGCCGAGCAGTACTTC	CASSYHWLGAQSAEQYF	TRBV5-4	-	-	TRBJ2-7
TGTGCCAGCAGCGATGGAGGAGGCACAGATACGCAGTATTTT	CASSDGGGTDTQYF	TRBV7-2	-	-	TRBJ2-3
TGCGCCAGCAGCTTCTCCGTCGGTAACTATGGCTACACCTTC	CASSFSVGNYGYTF	TRBV5-1	-	-	TRBJ1-2
TGTGCCACCAGCAATCGAGGGGGTTGGATCACTGAAGCTTTCTTT	CATSNRGGWITEAFF	TRBV15	-	-	TRBJ1-1
TGTGCCAGCAGTGAAATTTTGGAAATCGGGGCCGGGGAGCTGTTTTTT	CASSEILEIGAGELFF	TRBV2	-	-	TRBJ2-2
TGTGCCAGCAGCTCACCGGGACTAGCGGGATCCAGCTCCTACAATGAGCAGTTCTTC	CASSSPGLAGSSSYNEQFF	TRBV7-2	TRBD2	-	TRBJ2-1
TGTGCCAGCAGCGCCGGGACAGGTAGCACAGATACGCAGTATTTT	CASSAGTGSTDTQYF	TRBV9	TRBD1	-	TRBJ2-3
TGCAGCGTCCAGACTAGCGGGAGAAAGCAGTTCTTC	CSVQTSGRKQFF	TRBV29-1	TRBD2	-	TRBJ2-1
TGCGCCAGCAGTGAGGGTCTCAGAGAGGACTATGGCTACACCTTC	CASSEGLREDYGYTF	TRBV10-2	-	-	TRBJ1-2
TGTGCCATCAGTTCTGGGAGAGACTACGAGCAGTACTTC	CAISSGRDYEQYF	TRBV10-3	-	-	TRBJ2-7
TGCGCCAGCAGCCGGTATGGGGGAGATACGCAGTATTTT	CASSRYGGDTQYF	TRBV4-1	-	-	TRBJ2-3
TGTGCCAGCAGTCTGCTAGCGGGAGGGTATAGCTCCTACGAGCAGTACTTC	CASSLLAGGYSSYEQYF	TRBV27	TRBD2	once	TRBJ2-7
TGTGCCAGCAGGGCTACCGGGTCTCACTATGGCTACACCTTC	CASRATGSHYGYTF	TRBV28	-	-	TRBJ1-2
TGTGCCAGCAGTAGAATCGGCGAAAAACTGTTTTTT	CASSRIGEKLFF	TRBV6-5	-	-	TRBJ1-4
TGTGCCACCAGCAGAGTCTTAGCGGGAGCTAGCCAAGAGACCCAGTACTTC	CATSRVLAGASQETQYF	TRBV15	TRBD2	-	TRBJ2-5
TGTGCCACCAGCAGAGATCAGAATCAGCCCCAGCATTTT	CATSRDQNQPQHF	TRBV15	-	-	TRBJ1-5
TGTGCCTGGACCCGACTTCCGGCCTACGAGCAGTACTTC	CAWTRLPAYEQYF	TRBV30	-	-	TRBJ2-7
TGCAGCGTGGGAGGGACGGCCAGCTCCTACGAGCAGTACTTC	CSVGGTASSYEQYF	TRBV29-1	TRBD2	few	TRBJ2-7
TGTGCCAGTAGTAGGGGGACTTTCCCCGGACTAGCGTTCTCCTACAATGAGCAGTTCTTC	CASSRGTFPGLAFSYNEQFF	TRBV19	TRBD2	medium-sized	TRBJ2-1
TGTGCCAGCAGTGGCTGGATCTACAATGAGCAGTTCTTC	CASSGWIYNEQFF	TRBV28	-	once	TRBJ2-1
TGTGCCAGCAGCTTGGACAGGGTACGGTATGGCTACACCTTC	CASSLDRVRYGYTF	TRBV6-5	TRBD1	-	TRBJ1-2
TGTGCCAGCAGCTTAACTCCCCAGGGGGAGACCCAGTACTTC	CASSLTPQGETQYF	TRBV7-3	-	-	TRBJ2-5
TGCGCCAGCAGCCACGACAGGGGGCCCTACAATGAGCAGTTCTTC	CASSHDRGPYNEQFF	TRBV4-3	TRBD1	-	TRBJ2-1
TGTGCCATCAGTGCGACAGGCCTGGATCAGCCCCAGCATTTT	CAISATGLDQPQHF	TRBV10-3	-	-	TRBJ1-5
TGCGCCAGCAGTGGACAGTACAATCAGCCCCAGCATTTT	CASSGQYNQPQHF	TRBV10-2	-	-	TRBJ1-5